Given below is one T cell receptor (beta chain) in context. Its cognate antigen is unknown. CDR1 is SGHRS and CDR2 is YFSETQ in the germline V gene. This CDR3 comprises 12 residues. V lost 5 bases and J 4 bases, leaving 9 bases between the germline ends. This specimen belongs to a study of T-cell memory formation after mild COVID-19. Study-level results: Contracting CD4+ clones lay largely in CM and EM, with CD8+ ones residing in EMRA.

TCRdb reprocessed the 5' RACE reads via MiXCR and lists one record per CDR3 protein. This sample yields about 290,000 distinct CDR3 sequences, of which more than 15% are seen a single time; about a fifth belongs to the top ten. This receptor was obtained from a man between 18 and 29 years old who had mild COVID-19 (a few samples of this study predate the infection). Cell type and time point are not known. The specimen was PBMCs or a T cell subset sorted from them (not recorded which). This chain connects TRBV5-1 to TRBJ1-2; a weak D match, TRBD1 (5 bases). This CDR3 is CASRGQGYGYTF. As DNA, the CDR3 is TGCGCCAGCAGAGGCCAGGGCTATGGCTACACCTTC.